This T cell receptor beta chain stems from a study of cytomegalovirus exposure and HLA in healthy donors. About the study: Later analysis reported that the 120 validation repertoires shared the platform of the 500 to 750 first-cohort repertoires.

V was pared by 4 bases and J by 2 bases, with 4 bases of the junction left unmatched. The CDR3 is 16 amino acids. Germline CDR1 reads SQVTM; CDR2 reads ANQGSEA. Worth noting for this clone: Antigen: not known.

Study-wide results and limits: Most TCR sequences proved rare, with some public TCRs found in many donors. Using the classifier, cytomegalovirus status was reportedly diagnosed with high specificity and sensitivity. Clusters of TCRs from the first cohort tended to co-occur in the 120 or so validation repertoires (as a later analysis found).

Data came from immunoSEQ multiplex PCR; TCRdb stores just in-frame clones and leaves some out. Here the sample spans 55,000 to 65,000 clones, 90% to 97% being singletons. The clonotype originates from a man aged 18 to 35 in good health and CMV-seronegative. The sequenced material came from PBMCs. The chain links TRBV29-1 to TRBJ2-1, with TRBD2 matching 14 bases. In DNA form, the CDR3 reads TGCAGCGTTGCCGGGACTAGCGGGAGACCCTACAATGAGCAGTTCTTC. Its translation is CSVAGTSGRPYNEQFF.